The 5 T cell receptor beta chains reported below all come from one sample, sequenced in a study of cytomegalovirus exposure and HLA in healthy donors. The study ran its PCR with 60 Vbeta and 13 Jbeta primers. Measured with immunoSEQ multiplex PCR; TCRdb has only the in-frame clones, and not every one. The sample lists about 94,000 clones, about 75% occurring once. Specimen: PBMCs. The receptors were gathered from a man aged 35-49 years in good health and CMV-seropositive.

V gene TRBV7-2 combines with J gene TRBJ2-1; D unclear. Germline V gives CDR1 SGHTA, CDR2 FQGNSA. The CDR3 runs to 15 residues. V was shortened by 1 base and J by 4 bases, with 11 bases between the two germline ends. This chain's CDR3 is CASSLDGVMYNEQFF. CDR3 nucleotide sequence: TGTGCCAGCAGCTTAGACGGAGTGATGTACAATGAGCAGTTCTTC. Variable domain in full (rest from reference TRBV7-2 and TRBJ2-1): GAGVSQSPSNKVTEKGKDVELRCDPISGHTALYWYRQSLGQGLEFLIYFQGNSAPDKSGLPSDRFSAERTGGSVSTLTIQRTQQEDSAVYLCASSLDGVMYNEQFFGPGTRLTVL.

The chain recombines TRBV4-1 with TRBJ2-7, with 11 bases that match TRBD2. The J segment lost 5 bases and the V segment lost 0 bases, leaving 6 bases of the junction unmatched. The CDR3 is made up of 16 amino acids. Per germline, CDR1 MGHRA and CDR2 YSYEKL. The CDR3 coding sequence is TGCGCCAGCAGCCAAGAGCGACTAGCGGGGTTCAACGAGCAGTACTTC. It is translated as CASSQERLAGFNEQYF.

The chain has TRBV7-9 and TRBJ1-3; D remains ambiguous. The CDR3 spans 16 residues. The V end lost 4 bases, the J end lost 4 bases, and 17 bases lay between the germline ends. The germline CDR1 and CDR2 sequences are SEHNR and FQNEAQ (reference sequence). CDR3 DNA sequence: TGTGCCAGCAGCTCCGTTAGGAGCCAGCTCGGAAACACCATATATTTT. Translated, it gives CASSSVRSQLGNTIYF.

The rearrangement uses TRBV7-2 and TRBJ2-3, with D perhaps matching TRBD2 (5 bases). Germline CDR1 and CDR2: SGHTA and FQGNSA. The CDR3 is 12 amino acids. Trimming removed 8 bases from V and 6 bases from J, with 12 bases in between. The CDR3 is CASSPGRDTQYF. Written as DNA, the CDR3 is TGTGCCAGCTCCCCGGGAAGGGATACGCAGTATTTT.

This sequence joins TRBV5-1 and TRBJ2-2; 10 bases map to TRBD1. Germline V lookup: CDR1 SGHRS, CDR2 YFSETQ. The CDR3 is 17 residues long. Germline trimming cut 4 bases from V and 0 bases from J; bases unmatched to any gene: 6. CDR3 residues: CASSLMTGGPNTGELFF. The CDR3 nucleotides are TGCGCCAGCAGCCTGATGACAGGGGGCCCGAACACCGGGGAGCTGTTTTTT.